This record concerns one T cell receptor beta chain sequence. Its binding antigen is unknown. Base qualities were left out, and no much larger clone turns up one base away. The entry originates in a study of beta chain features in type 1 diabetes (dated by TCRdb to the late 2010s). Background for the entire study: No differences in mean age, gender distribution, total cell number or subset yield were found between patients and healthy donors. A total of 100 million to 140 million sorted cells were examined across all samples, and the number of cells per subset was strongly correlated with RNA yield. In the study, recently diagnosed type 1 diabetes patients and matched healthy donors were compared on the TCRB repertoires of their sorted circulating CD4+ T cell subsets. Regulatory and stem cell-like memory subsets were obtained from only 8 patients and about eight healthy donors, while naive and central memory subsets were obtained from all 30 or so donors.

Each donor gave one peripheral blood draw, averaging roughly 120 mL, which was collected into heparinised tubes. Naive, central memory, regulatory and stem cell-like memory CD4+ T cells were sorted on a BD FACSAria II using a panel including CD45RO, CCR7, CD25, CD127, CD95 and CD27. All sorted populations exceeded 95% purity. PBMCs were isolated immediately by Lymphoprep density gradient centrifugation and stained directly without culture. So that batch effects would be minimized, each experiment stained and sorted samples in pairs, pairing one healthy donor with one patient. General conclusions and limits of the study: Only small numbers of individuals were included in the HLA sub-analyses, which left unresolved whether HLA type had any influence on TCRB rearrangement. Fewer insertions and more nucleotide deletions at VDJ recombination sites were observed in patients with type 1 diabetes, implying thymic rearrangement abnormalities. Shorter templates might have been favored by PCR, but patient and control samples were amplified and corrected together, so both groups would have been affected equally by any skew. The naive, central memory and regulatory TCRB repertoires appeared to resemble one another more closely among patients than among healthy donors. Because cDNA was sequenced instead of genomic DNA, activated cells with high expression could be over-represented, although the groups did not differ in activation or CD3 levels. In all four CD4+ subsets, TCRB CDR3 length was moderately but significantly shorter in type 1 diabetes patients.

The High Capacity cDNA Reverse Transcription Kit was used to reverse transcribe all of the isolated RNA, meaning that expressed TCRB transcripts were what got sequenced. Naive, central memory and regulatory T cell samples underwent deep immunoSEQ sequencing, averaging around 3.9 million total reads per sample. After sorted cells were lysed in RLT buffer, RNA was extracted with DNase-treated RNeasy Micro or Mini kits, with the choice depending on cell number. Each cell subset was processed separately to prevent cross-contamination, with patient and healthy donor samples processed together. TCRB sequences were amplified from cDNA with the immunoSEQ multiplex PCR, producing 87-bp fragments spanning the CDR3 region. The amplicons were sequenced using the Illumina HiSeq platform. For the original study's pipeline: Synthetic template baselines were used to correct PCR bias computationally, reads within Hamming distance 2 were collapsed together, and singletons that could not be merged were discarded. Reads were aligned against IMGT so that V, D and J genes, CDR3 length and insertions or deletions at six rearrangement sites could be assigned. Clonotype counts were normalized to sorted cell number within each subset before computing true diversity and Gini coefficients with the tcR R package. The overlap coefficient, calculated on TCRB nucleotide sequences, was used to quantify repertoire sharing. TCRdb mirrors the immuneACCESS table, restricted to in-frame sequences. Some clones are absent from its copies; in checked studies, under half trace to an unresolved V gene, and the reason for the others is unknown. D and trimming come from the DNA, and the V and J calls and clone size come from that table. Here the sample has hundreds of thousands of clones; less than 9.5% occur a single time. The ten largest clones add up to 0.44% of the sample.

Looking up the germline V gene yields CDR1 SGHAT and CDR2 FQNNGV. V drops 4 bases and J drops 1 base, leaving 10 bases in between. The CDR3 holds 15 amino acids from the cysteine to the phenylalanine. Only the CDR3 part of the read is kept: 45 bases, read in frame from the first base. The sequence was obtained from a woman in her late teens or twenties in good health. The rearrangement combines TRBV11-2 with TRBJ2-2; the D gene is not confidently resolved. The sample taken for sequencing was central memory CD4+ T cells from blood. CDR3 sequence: CASSSRALNTGELFF. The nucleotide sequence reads TGTGCCAGCAGCTCCCGGGCTCTGAACACCGGGGAGCTGTTTTTT. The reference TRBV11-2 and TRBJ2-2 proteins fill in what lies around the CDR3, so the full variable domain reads EAGVAQSPRYKIIEKRQSVAFWCNPISGHATLYWYQQILGQGPKLLIQFQNNGVVDDSQLPKDRFSAERLKGVDSTLKIQPAKLEDSAVYLCASSSRALNTGELFFGEGSRLTVL.